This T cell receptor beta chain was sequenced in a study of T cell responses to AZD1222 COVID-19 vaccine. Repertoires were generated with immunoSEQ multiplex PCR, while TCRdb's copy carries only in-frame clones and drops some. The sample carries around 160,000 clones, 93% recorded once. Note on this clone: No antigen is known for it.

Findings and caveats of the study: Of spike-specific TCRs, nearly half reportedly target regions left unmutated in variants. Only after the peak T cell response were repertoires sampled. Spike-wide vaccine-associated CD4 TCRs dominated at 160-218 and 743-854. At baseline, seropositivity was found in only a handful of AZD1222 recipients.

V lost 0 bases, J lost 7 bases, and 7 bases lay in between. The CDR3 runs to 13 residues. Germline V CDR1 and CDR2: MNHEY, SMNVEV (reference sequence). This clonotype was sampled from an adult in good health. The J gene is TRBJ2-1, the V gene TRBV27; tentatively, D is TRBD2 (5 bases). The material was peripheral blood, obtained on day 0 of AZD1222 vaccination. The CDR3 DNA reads TGTGCCAGCAGTTTATCGAAGCGGAATGAGCAGTTCTTC. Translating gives CASSLSKRNEQFF.